Detailed here is one TCR beta chain. Its antigen remains unknown. TCRdb's table, derived via immunoSEQ multiplex PCR, lists solely in-frame clones and lacks some. The sample records about 78,000 clones, about 83% being singletons. Germline lookup yields CDR1 SGHNT and CDR2 YYREEE (reference sequence). This CDR3 comprises 14 residues. With 4 bases removed from V and 5 bases from J, the gap between germline ends came to 15 bases. The data were taken from a study of T cells in localized non-small cell lung cancer. Study-level points and caveats: In adjacent lung appeared a median around 56 of the top 100 tumor clones. Sequencing was limited to one tumor region, leaving the possibility of heterogeneity open.

Material: peripheral blood, obtained before any cancer treatment. The clonotype was recovered from a man aged 40-75 years with stage I lung adenocarcinoma. The chain couples TRBV5-4 to TRBJ1-2; possible D gene TRBD1, 6 bases. CDR3 loop: CASSRTASEYGYTF. CDR3 coding DNA: TGTGCCAGCAGCAGGACAGCGTCTGAGTATGGCTACACCTTC.